The 15 T cell receptor beta chains given below trace back to one sample, sequenced in a study of neurological immune-mediated disorders. Each CDR3 protein is one row after TCRdb ran MiXCR on the 5' RACE reads. Of around 30,000 distinct CDR3 sequences listed, 12% were seen once; the top ten hold less than 9%. Sequenced input: PBMCs. The origin of the receptors is a man in his sixties in good health.

This clonotype was found many times. V gene TRBV5-1 combines with J gene TRBJ1-1; D may be TRBD1 (6 bases). Trimming cost V 2 bases and J 7 bases, with 12 bases left between them. The CDR3 totals 13 residues. Germline CDR1 is SGHRS and CDR2 is YFSETQ. CDR3 DNA sequence: TGCGCCAGCAGCTTCGGCCAGGGGATTGAAGCTTTCTTT. This translates into CASSFGQGIEAFF.

This clonotype was detected many times. CDR3: CASSQRDIPYEQYF. The CDR3, as DNA: TGTGCCAGCAGCCAAAGGGACATCCCCTACGAGCAGTACTTC. The chain links TRBV5-6 to TRBJ2-7; D is possibly TRBD1 (6 bases). The germline V gene encodes CDR1 SGHDT and CDR2 YYEEEE. The ends were cut back, 4 bases at V and 2 bases at J, with 13 bases in the middle. The CDR3 contains 14 residues.

By sample fraction, this clonotype is medium-sized. The rearrangement links TRBV10-3 to TRBJ2-1; 8 bases agree with TRBD1. Germline values: CDR1 ENHRY, CDR2 SYGVKD. The length of the CDR3 is 15 residues. J gave up 5 bases and V 5 bases, and 8 bases lay outside the gene matches. CDR3 DNA: TGTGCCATCAGTTACGGGACAGGCCGCGACAATGAGCAGTTCTTC. Translated, it gives CAISYGTGRDNEQFF.

This clonotype was counted once. The junction does not match germline at one end; this may be a read error. The rearrangement links TRBV7-9 to TRBJ1-5; D uncertain. CDR1 is SEHNR and CDR2 is FQNEAQ in the germline V gene (reference sequence). The CDR3 is 15 residues long. CDR3 sequence: CASSSSESGNQPQYF. The CDR3 coding sequence is TGTGCCAGCAGCTCGTCAGAATCGGGCAATCAGCCCCAATATTTT. The full variable domain, completed using reference TRBV7-9 and TRBJ1-5, is DTGVSQNPRHKITKRGQNVTFRCDPISEHNRLYWYRQTLGQGPEFLTYFQNEAQLEKSRLLSDRFSAERPKGSFSTLEIQRTEQGDSAMYLCASSSSESGNQPQYFGDGTRLSIL.

Many counts were recorded for this clonotype. The gene calls are TRBV28 and TRBJ1-2, with 8 bases aligning to TRBD1. The CDR3 covers 18 residues. CDR1 MDHEN and CDR2 SYDVKM come from the germline V gene. The junction had 12 bases not matched to a gene; V was cut back by 3 bases and J by 0 bases. CDR3 nucleotide sequence: TGTGCCAGCAGTTTCCCCGGTGGGACAGGAGCCTCTAACTATGGCTACACCTTC. This translates into CASSFPGGTGASNYGYTF.

This clonotype has at least ten counts. The chain links TRBV5-5 to TRBJ1-3, with 7 positions matching TRBD1. V lost 1 base to trimming and J lost 3 bases; unmatched junction nucleotides: 4. This CDR3 contains 15 residues. In germline, CDR1 is SGHKS, CDR2 YYEKEE (reference sequence). This CDR3 reads CASSLQGGYGNTIYF. The CDR3 coding sequence is TGTGCCAGCAGCTTGCAAGGGGGCTATGGAAACACCATATATTTT.

This clonotype was detected many times. The chain combines TRBV20-1 with TRBJ2-7; 8 nucleotides match TRBD2. CDR3 size: 14 residues. Germline V gene sequence: CDR1 DFQATT, CDR2 SNEGSKA (reference sequence). V lost 3 bases to trimming and J lost 3 bases; unmatched junction nucleotides: 7. CDR3: CSASWAGGRYEQYF. DNA for the CDR3: TGCAGTGCTAGTTGGGCGGGAGGACGCTACGAGCAGTACTTC.

Sample share makes this clonotype medium-sized (0.01 to 0.1%). This chain connects TRBV5-1 to TRBJ2-7; TRBD1 agrees at 8 bases. Germline trimming cut 1 base from V and 2 bases from J; bases unmatched to any gene: 5. The CDR3 runs 15 residues. Per germline, CDR1 SGHRS and CDR2 YFSETQ. The CDR3 DNA reads as TGCGCCAGCAGCTTGACGGGGACAGGTCCCTACGAGCAGTACTTC. Protein product: CASSLTGTGPYEQYF.

This clonotype is deemed medium-sized. V and J are TRBV4-2 and TRBJ2-5; the D gene is possibly TRBD1 (5 bases). The CDR3 spans 13 residues. Germline lookup yields CDR1 LGHNA and CDR2 YNFKEQ. With 3 bases removed from V and 4 bases from J, the gap between germline ends came to 9 bases. The CDR3 DNA follows: TGTGCCAGCAGCCAGGGGCCACTAGAGACCCAGTACTTC. Its protein product is CASSQGPLETQYF.

At least ten counts were recorded for this clonotype. The chain recombines TRBV6-5 with TRBJ1-2, with 8 bases fitting TRBD1. The V and J ends lost 6 bases and 8 bases, in that order; junction bases with no gene match: 14. The CDR3 runs to 15 residues. In germline, CDR1 is MNHEY, CDR2 SVGAGI. CDR3 in amino acids: CASSPGQGLFRGYTF. The CDR3 coding sequence is TGTGCCAGCAGCCCCGGACAGGGACTGTTTCGAGGCTACACCTTC.

At least ten counts were recorded for this clonotype. The chain has TRBV6-2 or TRBV6-3 and TRBJ2-1; 10 bases line up with TRBD2. With 5 bases clipped from V and 6 bases from J, the junction kept 7 bases outside the gene matches. The CDR3 is made up of 15 amino acids. Germline V gives CDR1 MNHEY, CDR2 SVGEGT. The CDR3 nucleotides are TGTGCCAGCAGTCGCCCTAGCGGGAGTTTCAATGAGCAGTTCTTC. It codes for CASSRPSGSFNEQFF.

In its sample, this clonotype was seen many times. This rearrangement joins TRBV11-2 to TRBJ1-1, with 10 bases that match TRBD1. The CDR3 is 17 amino acids. The J segment lost 1 base and the V segment lost 1 base, leaving 6 bases of the junction unmatched. Per the germline V gene, CDR1 is SGHAT and CDR2 is FQNNGV. CDR3 in amino acids: CASSLGKGDRGNTEAFF. CDR3 in DNA: TGTGCCAGCAGCTTAGGAAAGGGGGACAGGGGGAACACTGAAGCTTTCTTT.

This clonotype was counted at least ten times. The rearrangement links TRBV5-1 to TRBJ2-2; 7 bases line up with TRBD2. This CDR3 contains 16 residues. The ends lost 4 bases at V and 1 base at J; junction bases unmatched: 7. In germline, CDR1 is SGHRS, CDR2 YFSETQ. This CDR3 is CASSRVASGNTGELFF. CDR3 nucleotides: TGCGCCAGCAGCCGGGTGGCTAGCGGGAACACCGGGGAGCTGTTTTTT.

This clonotype was seen many times. The V and J genes are TRBV5-1 and TRBJ2-2, with 7 bases fitting TRBD1. Germline V gives CDR1 SGHRS, CDR2 YFSETQ. This CDR3 is 17 amino acids long. With 0 bases clipped from V and 1 base from J, the junction kept 6 bases outside the gene matches. CDR3 sequence (DNA): TGCGCCAGCAGCTTGGCCGTGGCAGGGGGGAACACCGGGGAGCTGTTTTTT. Amino acids: CASSLAVAGGNTGELFF.

This clonotype was observed many times. The chain has TRBV18 and TRBJ2-2, with 9 positions matching TRBD1. Germline values: CDR1 KGHSH, CDR2 LQKENI. The CDR3 sequence is 16 residues long. The ends lost 3 bases at V and 4 bases at J; junction bases unmatched: 6. The CDR3 bases are TGTGCCAGCTCACCGAGGGACAGGGCGGCCACCGGGGAGCTGTTTTTT. Translating gives CASSPRDRAATGELFF.